This entry features one T cell receptor (beta chain) sequence. Its antigen is still unknown. Possible read error: a much larger clone is one base away. Trimming stripped 5 bases from V and 0 bases from J, with 10 bases between. CDR3 length: 15 residues. Germline loops: CDR1 SGHAT, CDR2 FQNNGV. Each CDR3 protein is one row after TCRdb ran MiXCR on the 5' RACE reads. The sample shows 250,000 or so distinct CDR3 sequences, roughly 8.7% of them seen only once. The data were taken from a study of identical twins. Overall study results and limits: Donors were not followed over many years; analysis was cross-sectional. Fewer insertions were carried by abundant cord blood beta clonotypes, but none was seen in memory repertoires.

These data also featured in a second study, about yellow fever vaccine responses in identical twins. This second report adds: Twins' vaccine T cell responses reportedly seemed partly convergent and partly personalized.

The chain couples TRBV11-2 to TRBJ1-4; D is undetermined. The specimen was CD8+ T cells sorted from blood. This sequence was found in a woman aged 18-29 years in good health. CDR3 region: CASSLAFATNEKLFF. The DNA for the CDR3 is TGTGCCAGCAGCCTGGCTTTTGCAACTAATGAAAAACTGTTTTTT.